The 8 T cell receptor beta chains listed next were all sequenced from one sample in a study of cytomegalovirus exposure and HLA in healthy donors. Clones were read by immunoSEQ multiplex PCR, and TCRdb kept only the in-frame ones, dropping some. The table lists hundreds of thousands of clones, about nine tenths of them singletons. The sample taken for sequencing was PBMCs. These receptors all stem from a woman under 30 in good health and CMV-seronegative.

CDR3 bases: TGTGCCAGCACCCGCTTAGCGGACTCCTACAATGAGCAGTTCTTC. Translating it yields CASTRLADSYNEQFF. V usage is TRBV9 and J usage is TRBJ2-1; tentative D call: TRBD2 (6 bases). In germline, CDR1 is SGDLS, CDR2 YYNGEE. The CDR3 contains 15 residues. Trimming removed 6 bases from V and 0 bases from J, with 13 bases in between.

This clone showed up just once. The rearrangement joins TRBV19 to TRBJ2-2; TRBD1 might be the D (6 bases). This CDR3 comprises 19 residues. Trimming removed 5 bases from V and 0 bases from J, with 22 bases in between. Germline V gene sequence: CDR1 LNHDA, CDR2 SQIVND (reference sequence). The CDR3 DNA follows: TGTGCCAGTAGTCCCGTCAGGGGCTCTTCTTCCGCGAACACCGGGGAGCTGTTTTTT. It codes for CASSPVRGSSSANTGELFF.

The gene calls are TRBV5-4 and TRBJ2-7; D unresolved. Germline-derived CDR1 and CDR2 are SGHNT and YYREEE (reference sequence). The ends were cut back, 0 bases at V and 0 bases at J, with 7 bases in the middle. The CDR3 length is 14 residues. The CDR3 here is CASSLGRSSYEQYF. CDR3 sequence (DNA): TGTGCCAGCAGCTTGGGTCGGAGCTCCTACGAGCAGTACTTC.

The rearrangement uses TRBV7-9 and TRBJ1-2, with unresolved D. The germline V and J ends were trimmed by 8 bases and 2 bases, with 12 bases remaining between them. Germline CDR1 is SEHNR and CDR2 is FQNEAQ (reference sequence). This CDR3 has 13 amino acids. CDR3 coding DNA: TGTGCCAGCTCGCGAGGAGGGAACTATGGCTACACCTTC. Amino acids: CASSRGGNYGYTF.

The chain employs TRBV7-9 and TRBJ2-5, with a tentative D call TRBD1 (5 bases). Germline lookup yields CDR1 SEHNR and CDR2 FQNEAQ (reference sequence). Deletions cut 0 bases from V and 4 bases from J, with 9 bases between. The CDR3 length is 14 residues. The CDR3 region is CASSLAGVRETQYF. The CDR3 nucleotides read TGTGCCAGCAGCTTAGCAGGGGTCAGAGAGACCCAGTACTTC.

This chain links TRBV7-9 with TRBJ2-3; 8 bases fit TRBD1. Trimming took 6 bases from V and 1 from J; bases not matched to a gene: 6. Germline V gives CDR1 SEHNR, CDR2 FQNEAQ (reference sequence). CDR3 size: 15 residues. In DNA, the CDR3 is TGTGCCAGCAGTTGGACAGGGCTGCGCACAGATACGCAGTATTTT. This sequence encodes CASSWTGLRTDTQYF.

The chain combines TRBV7-7 with TRBJ2-2; tentative D call: TRBD2 (5 bases). This CDR3 contains 13 residues. V was clipped by 6 bases and J by 1 base, with 6 bases between them. CDR1 and CDR2 (germline): SSHAT, FNYEAQ (reference sequence). The CDR3, as DNA: TGTGCCAGCAGGGCGGGGAACACCGGGGAGCTGTTTTTT. It translates to CASRAGNTGELFF.

The chain has TRBV6-6 and TRBJ1-5, with D possibly being TRBD1 (6 bases). The CDR3 sequence is 14 residues long. Germline V CDR1 and CDR2: MNHNY, SVGAGI (reference sequence). Trimming pared 10 bases from V and 2 bases from J, leaving 15 bases between. The chain's CDR3 is CATTGTLGNQPQHF. CDR3 nucleotides: TGTGCCACCACAGGGACCCTAGGCAATCAGCCCCAGCATTTT.